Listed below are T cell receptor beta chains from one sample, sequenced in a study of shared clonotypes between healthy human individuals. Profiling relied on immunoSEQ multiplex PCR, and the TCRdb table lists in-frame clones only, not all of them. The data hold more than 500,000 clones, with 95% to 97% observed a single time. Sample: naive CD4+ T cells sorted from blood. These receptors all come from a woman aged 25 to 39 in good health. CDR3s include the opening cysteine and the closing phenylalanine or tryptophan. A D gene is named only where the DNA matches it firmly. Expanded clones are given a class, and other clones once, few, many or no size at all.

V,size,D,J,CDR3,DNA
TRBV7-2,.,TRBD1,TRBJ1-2,CASSFLGQGMYGYTF,TGTGCCAGCAGCTTCCTGGGACAGGGAATGTATGGCTACACCTTC
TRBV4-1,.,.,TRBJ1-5,CASSQEEGHRHF,TGCGCCAGCAGCCAAGAGGAGGGGCACCGGCATTTT
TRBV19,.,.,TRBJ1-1,CASSILSGQEAFF,TGTGCCAGTAGTATTCTATCAGGGCAGGAAGCTTTCTTT
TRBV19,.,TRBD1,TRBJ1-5,CASSERDRGFNQPQHF,TGTGCCAGTAGTGAAAGGGACAGGGGTTTCAATCAGCCCCAGCATTTT
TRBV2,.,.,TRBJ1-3,CASSAGVGNTIYF,TGTGCCAGCAGTGCCGGGGTTGGAAACACCATATATTTT
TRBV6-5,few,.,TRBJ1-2,CASSYSTGGRGYTF,TGTGCCAGCAGTTACTCGACGGGAGGTCGGGGCTACACCTTC
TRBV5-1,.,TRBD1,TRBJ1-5,CASSRTGTGDQPQHF,TGCGCCAGCAGCAGGACAGGGACTGGGGATCAGCCCCAGCATTTT
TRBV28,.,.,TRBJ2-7,CASSREYWAYEQYF,TGTGCCAGCAGCCGGGAGTATTGGGCCTACGAGCAGTACTTC
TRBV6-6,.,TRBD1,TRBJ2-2,CASSRQGDYTGELFF,TGTGCCTCCAGCAGGCAGGGGGATTACACCGGGGAGCTGTTTTTT
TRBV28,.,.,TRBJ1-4,CASSLRGEKLFF,TGTGCCAGCAGTCTCCGAGGGGAAAAACTGTTTTTT
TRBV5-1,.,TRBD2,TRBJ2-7,CASSLGSERGAYEQYF,TGCGCCAGCAGCTTAGGGTCCGAGCGGGGGGCCTACGAGCAGTACTTC
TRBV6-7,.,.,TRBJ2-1,CATHLPPRHGGGQFF,TGTGCCACACACCTACCCCCCCGTCACGGGGGAGGTCAGTTCTTC
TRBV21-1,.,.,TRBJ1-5,CASSNGARGDKIQPQHF,TGTGCCAGCAGCAATGGGGCCAGGGGCGATAAAATTCAGCCCCAGCATTTT
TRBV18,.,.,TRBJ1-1,CASSLNQDGNTEAFF,TGTGCCAGCTCACTGAACCAGGATGGGAACACTGAAGCTTTCTTT
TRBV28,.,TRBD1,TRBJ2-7,CASSLPLTGPDEQYF,TGTGCCAGCAGTTTACCCTTGACAGGGCCCGACGAGCAGTACTTC
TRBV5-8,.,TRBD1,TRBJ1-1,CASSLEGQSNTEAFF,TGTGCCAGCAGCTTGGAGGGACAGTCAAACACTGAAGCTTTCTTT
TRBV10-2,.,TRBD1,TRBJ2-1,CASSPTGIGSYNEQFF,TGCGCCAGCAGTCCGACAGGGATTGGATCCTACAATGAGCAGTTCTTC
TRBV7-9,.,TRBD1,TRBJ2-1,CASSLIRGQGSDEQFF,TGTGCCAGCAGCTTAATCAGGGGGCAAGGGTCCGATGAGCAGTTCTTC
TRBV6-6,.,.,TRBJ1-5,CASSYAGQDQPQHF,TGTGCCAGCAGTTACGCGGGACAAGATCAGCCCCAGCATTTT
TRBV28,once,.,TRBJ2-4,CASSFSSGMGIQYF,TGTGCCAGCAGTTTTAGCTCTGGCATGGGCATTCAGTACTTC
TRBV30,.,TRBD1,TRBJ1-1,CALKTGANTEAFF,TGTGCCTTGAAGACAGGGGCGAACACTGAAGCTTTCTTT
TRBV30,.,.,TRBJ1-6,CATAGLGVSPLHF,TGTGCCACGGCAGGCCTGGGCGTTTCACCCCTCCACTTT
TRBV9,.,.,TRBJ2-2,CASSVEVVGELFF,TGTGCCAGCAGCGTAGAGGTGGTGGGGGAGCTGTTTTTT
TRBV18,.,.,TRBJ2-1,CASSPQDASYNEQFF,TGTGCCAGCTCGCCTCAGGATGCCTCCTACAATGAGCAGTTCTTC
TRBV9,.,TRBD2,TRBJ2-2,CASSKGTINTGELFF,TGTGCCAGCAGCAAGGGGACTATAAACACCGGGGAGCTGTTTTTT
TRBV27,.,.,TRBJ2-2,CASSLVGGAGELFF,TGTGCCAGCAGTTTAGTAGGGGGGGCCGGGGAGCTGTTTTTT
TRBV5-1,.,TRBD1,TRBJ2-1,CASSPTDRGRDEQFF,TGCGCCAGCAGCCCTACGGACAGGGGGCGTGATGAGCAGTTCTTC
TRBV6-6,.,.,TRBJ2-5,CASQGWQETQYF,TGTGCCAGTCAGGGGTGGCAAGAGACCCAGTACTTC
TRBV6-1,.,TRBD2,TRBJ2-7,CASSVVPSGTYEQYF,TGTGCCAGCAGTGTCGTGCCTAGCGGCACCTACGAGCAGTACTTC
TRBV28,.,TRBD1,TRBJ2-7,CASSYSFKDRVYEQYF,TGTGCCAGCAGTTACTCCTTCAAAGACAGGGTCTACGAGCAGTACTTC
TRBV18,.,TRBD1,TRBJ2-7,CASSQGQEVHEQYF,TGTGCCAGCTCTCAAGGACAGGAAGTCCACGAGCAGTACTTC
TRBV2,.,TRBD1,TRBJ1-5,CASSLRDREQPQHF,TGTGCCAGCTCCCTCCGGGACAGGGAACAGCCCCAGCATTTT
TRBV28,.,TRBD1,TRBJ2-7,CASKLGGQAKPYEQYF,TGTGCCAGCAAACTCGGGGGACAGGCCAAGCCCTACGAGCAGTACTTC
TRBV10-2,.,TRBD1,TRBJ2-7,CASRPPGQPYEQYF,TGCGCCAGCAGACCCCCGGGACAGCCCTACGAGCAGTACTTC
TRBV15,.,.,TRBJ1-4,CATSRGGSLSNEKLFF,TGTGCCACCAGCAGAGGGGGTAGCCTATCCAATGAAAAACTGTTTTTT
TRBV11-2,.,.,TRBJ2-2,CASSATRTGELFF,TGTGCCAGCAGCGCAACTAGAACCGGGGAGCTGTTTTTT
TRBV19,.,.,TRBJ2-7,CASSSPGREQYF,TGTGCCAGTAGTTCCCCAGGACGCGAGCAGTACTTC
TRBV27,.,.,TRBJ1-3,CASSSFSGNTIYF,TGTGCCAGCAGTTCCTTCTCTGGAAACACCATATATTTT
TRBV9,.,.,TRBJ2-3,CASSELVFAADTQYF,TGTGCCAGCAGCGAACTAGTTTTCGCGGCAGATACGCAGTATTTT
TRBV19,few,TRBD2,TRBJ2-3,CASSLGGPLAGVSDTQYF,TGTGCCAGTAGTTTGGGGGGACCTCTAGCGGGAGTGTCAGATACGCAGTATTTT
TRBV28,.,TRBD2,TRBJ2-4,CASRREGRIWLAKNIQYF,TGTGCCAGCAGACGGGAGGGGAGGATTTGGTTAGCCAAAAACATTCAGTACTTC
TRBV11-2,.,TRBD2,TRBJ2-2,CASSLVGLAVTGELFF,TGTGCCAGCAGCTTAGTCGGACTAGCGGTCACCGGGGAGCTGTTTTTT
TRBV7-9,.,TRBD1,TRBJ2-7,CASSLTGLSYEQYF,TGTGCCAGCAGCTTGACAGGGCTCTCCTACGAGCAGTACTTC
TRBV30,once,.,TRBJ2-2,CAWRLIPNTGELFF,TGTGCCTGGAGACTGATCCCGAACACCGGGGAGCTGTTTTTT
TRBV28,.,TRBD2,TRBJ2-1,CASSFSSGSLNEQFF,TGTGCCAGCAGTTTTAGTAGCGGGAGCCTTAATGAGCAGTTCTTC
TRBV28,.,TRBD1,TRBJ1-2,CASSPRWQGANGGRGYTF,TGTGCCAGCAGTCCGAGGTGGCAGGGGGCGAATGGGGGAAGAGGCTACACCTTC
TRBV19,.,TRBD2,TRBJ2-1,CASSRLAGDNEQFF,TGTGCCAGTAGTAGACTAGCGGGGGACAATGAGCAGTTCTTC
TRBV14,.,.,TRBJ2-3,CASSQVSGKSTDTQYF,TGTGCCAGCAGCCAAGTTAGCGGAAAGAGCACAGATACGCAGTATTTT
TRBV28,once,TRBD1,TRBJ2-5,CASSLPGQITETQYF,TGTGCCAGCAGTCTTCCGGGACAGATCACGGAGACCCAGTACTTC
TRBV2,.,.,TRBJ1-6,CASSFGRGHNSPLHF,TGTGCCAGCAGCTTCGGTCGGGGGCACAATTCACCCCTCCACTTT
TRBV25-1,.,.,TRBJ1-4,CATREFNEKLFF,TGTGCCACCCGGGAGTTTAATGAAAAACTGTTTTTT
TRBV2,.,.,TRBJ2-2,CASSEQGVPNTGELFF,TGTGCCAGCAGTGAGCAGGGCGTCCCGAACACCGGGGAGCTGTTTTTT